What follows are 30 T cell receptor beta chains derived from one specimen sequenced in a study of metastatic and nonmetastatic thyroid tumors. No patient received treatment before thyroid surgery. MiXCR re-clonotyped the PCR reads for TCRdb. The sample lists about 20,000 clones, over 30% seen once, with roughly an eighth in the top ten. Sequencing input: blood. Every receptor here comes from a female donor with papillary thyroid cancer or a benign thyroid nodule (not recorded which). Some clones in this sample may be carry-over from other donors' samples.

The J gene is TRBJ1-5, the V gene TRBV19, with unresolved D. The CDR3 contains 18 residues. Germline V gene data show CDR1 as LNHDA and CDR2 as SQIVND (reference sequence). Deletions cut 4 bases from V and 2 bases from J, with 21 bases between. The CDR3 DNA reads as TGTGCCAGTAGTACGTTGCCAGGCAGGCCGGAGGGCAATCAGCCCCAGCATTTT. It translates to CASSTLPGRPEGNQPQHF.

This clone showed up just a few times. The genes are TRBV9 and TRBJ2-7, with D tentatively TRBD1 (7 bases). The CDR3 is 15 amino acids. Germline lookup yields CDR1 SGDLS and CDR2 YYNGEE. V lost 3 bases and J lost 4, with 17 bases in between. Here the CDR3 DNA reads TGTGCCAGCAGCGGAAACCGACAGGGAGGTTACGAGCAGTACTTC. Protein sequence: CASSGNRQGGYEQYF.

There are many counts of this clone. V and J are TRBV7-2 and TRBJ1-5, with 8 bases lining up with TRBD1. The CDR3 is 15 residues long. J was trimmed by 1 base and V by 5 bases; bases with no gene match: 4. Germline CDR1 and CDR2: SGHTA and FQGNSA. The CDR3 DNA sequence: TGTGCCAGCAGCCCAGGGGGCTCGAGCAATCAGCCCCAGCATTTT. It encodes CASSPGGSSNQPQHF.

CDR3 nucleotide sequence: TGTGCCAGCAGTACATGGGACGGAACTAACTATGGCTACACCTTC. This encodes CASSTWDGTNYGYTF. This sequence joins TRBV11-2 and TRBJ1-2; D is perhaps TRBD1 (5 bases). Germline lookup yields CDR1 SGHAT and CDR2 FQNNGV. The V end lost 6 bases, the J end lost 0 bases, and 14 bases lay between the germline ends. CDR3 size: 15 residues.

The genes are TRBV20-1 and TRBJ1-5, with TRBD1 matching 7 bases. Germline V gene data show CDR1 as DFQATT and CDR2 as SNEGSKA (reference sequence). The CDR3 has 15 amino acids. The J segment lost 5 bases and the V segment lost 6 bases, leaving 13 bases of the junction unmatched. In nucleotides, the CDR3 is TGCAGTGCGAGTCAAAACAGGGGCCGGGATCAGCCCCAGCATTTT. This sequence encodes CSASQNRGRDQPQHF.

This clone was counted ten times or more. This rearrangement joins TRBV25-1 to TRBJ1-2; possible D gene TRBD1, 6 bases. Trimming shortened V by 6 bases and J by 4 bases, and 15 bases separated the two germline ends. CDR3 length equals 14 residues. Germline CDR1 and CDR2: MGHDK and SYGVNS. CDR3 residues: CASSISDSTYGYTF. The CDR3 DNA reads as TGTGCCAGCAGCATTTCGGACAGCACCTATGGCTACACCTTC.

By proportion, this clone is medium-sized (0.01 to 0.1%). V gene TRBV30 combines with J gene TRBJ2-2; 9 nucleotides align to TRBD1. Per the germline V gene, CDR1 is GTSNPN and CDR2 is SVGIG (reference sequence). The CDR3 contains 16 residues. J gave up 5 bases and V 3 bases, and 10 bases lay outside the gene matches. DNA of the CDR3: TGTGCCTGGAGCGACCCGGGACAGGGAGAGACCGGGGAGCTGTTTTTT. Protein product: CAWSDPGQGETGELFF.

At least ten counts were recorded for this clone. This may be a read error: a much more frequent sequence differs by one nucleotide. The V and J genes are TRBV5-1 and TRBJ2-7; D is undetermined. The germline V gene encodes CDR1 SGHRS and CDR2 YFSETQ. V lost 0 bases and J lost 3, with 16 bases in between. This CDR3 region has 16 residues. The CDR3 nucleotides read TGCGCCAGCAGCTTGGCCCCGTGGTCCCCGAACTACGAGCAGTACTTC. The encoded protein is CASSLAPWSPNYEQYF.

This clone came up a few times. The chain uses TRBV27 and TRBJ2-7; 8 bases are shared with TRBD1. The CDR3 is made up of 15 amino acids. Germline V gene data show CDR1 as MNHEY and CDR2 as SMNVEV (reference sequence). Trimming removed 5 bases from V and 1 base from J; junction bases left unmatched: 7. CDR3 loop: CASSVDRGTSYEQYF. The CDR3 nucleotides are TGTGCCAGCAGTGTTGACAGGGGTACTTCCTACGAGCAGTACTTC.

This clone was counted only a few times. The rearrangement joins TRBV24-1 to TRBJ1-6; no clear D. CDR1 is KGHDR, CDR2 SFDVKD, per germline. The CDR3 covers 13 residues. Between the trimmed V and J ends, which lost 7 bases and 9 bases, there was a span of 12 bases. The CDR3 nucleotides read TGTGCCACCAGCCTCACGGGAGGTTCACCCCTCCACTTT. This codes for CATSLTGGSPLHF.

By its share, this clone is medium-sized. V gene TRBV6-2 or TRBV6-3 combines with J gene TRBJ2-5; 8 nucleotides match TRBD2. With 4 bases clipped from V and 5 bases from J, the junction kept 15 bases outside the gene matches. The CDR3 loop spans 17 amino acids. Germline values: CDR1 MNHEY, CDR2 SVGEGT. CDR3 sequence reads: CASSSGSFSGGGETQYF. The CDR3 DNA reads as TGTGCCAGCAGTTCAGGGAGCTTCAGCGGGGGAGGGGAGACCCAGTACTTC.

This clone has more than one count but fewer than ten. This chain uses TRBV10-3 with TRBJ2-7; the D gene is possibly TRBD2 (6 bases). Trimming removed 6 bases at V and 5 bases at J, with 8 bases between. CDR1 is ENHRY and CDR2 is SYGVKD in the germline V gene. This CDR3 has 11 amino acids. CDR3 DNA: TGTGCCATCAGGGAGGGTGACGAGCAGTACTTC. It translates to CAIREGDEQYF.

By frequency in the sample, this clone is large. The chain links TRBV5-1 to TRBJ2-7, with 7 nucleotides matching TRBD2. The germline gives CDR1 SGHRS, CDR2 YFSETQ. The CDR3 sequence is 12 residues long. V lost 0 bases, J lost 6 bases, and 0 bases stayed unmatched. The CDR3 DNA reads as TGCGCCAGCAGCTTGGCTAGCGGCGAGCAGTACTTC. Residues: CASSLASGEQYF.

This chain uses TRBV20-1 with TRBJ1-1; 7 nucleotides align to TRBD1. Germline V CDR1 and CDR2: DFQATT, SNEGSKA (reference sequence). The CDR3 length is 14 residues. After removal of 6 bases from V and 3 bases from J, the junction contained 10 bases not matched to a gene. The CDR3 bases are TGCAGTGCCAGGGAAGGGGGCTCACACACTGAAGCTTTCTTT. This sequence encodes CSAREGGSHTEAFF.

This clone was seen many times. The CDR3 DNA reads as TGTGCCAGCAGCTTAGGAAAGGGAATGGAGACCCAGTACTTC. This translates into CASSLGKGMETQYF. The V and J genes are TRBV7-6 and TRBJ2-5, with D unresolved. The CDR3 spans 14 residues. Trimming shortened V by 1 base and J by 5 bases, and 11 bases separated the two germline ends. The germline CDR1 and CDR2 sequences are SGHVS and FNYEAQ.

The CDR3 here is CASSVGHRYSPLHF. The CDR3 nucleotides are TGTGCCAGTAGTGTCGGACATCGGTATTCACCCCTCCACTTT. This chain connects TRBV19 to TRBJ1-6; D is perhaps TRBD1 (5 bases). V was pared by 5 bases and J by 8 bases, with 13 bases between. The CDR3 is 14 amino acids. Germline CDR1 is LNHDA and CDR2 is SQIVND (reference sequence).

This rearrangement joins TRBV20-1 to TRBJ1-5, with TRBD1 as a possible D gene (5 bases). CDR1 is DFQATT, CDR2 SNEGSKA, per germline (reference sequence). The CDR3 has 16 amino acids. V lost 0 bases, J lost 3 bases, and 15 bases lay in between. The chain's CDR3 is CSARDGGKLDNQPQHF. The CDR3 nucleotides read TGCAGTGCTAGAGATGGGGGGAAACTCGACAATCAGCCCCAGCATTTT.

This clone was picked up a small number of times. The chain couples TRBV6-1 to TRBJ2-2; weak D call: TRBD1 (7 bases). This CDR3 is built from 16 residues. Trimming took off 3 bases at V and 4 bases at J, with 15 bases between the two ends. Germline V gene sequence: CDR1 MNHNS, CDR2 SASEGT. The DNA of the CDR3 is TGTGCCAGCAGTGAGGTGGCAGGGGGAGGCACCGGGGAGCTGTTTTTT. Protein sequence: CASSEVAGGGTGELFF.

Within the sample, this clone is medium-sized. The rearrangement uses TRBV11-2 and TRBJ1-2, with 8 bases aligning to TRBD1. From germline, CDR1 is SGHAT and CDR2 FQNNGV. Trimming removed 3 bases from V and 1 base from J; junction bases left unmatched: 1. The CDR3 is made up of 14 amino acids. The CDR3 sequence is CASSFTGGNYGYTF. The CDR3 DNA reads as TGTGCCAGCAGCTTCACAGGGGGTAACTATGGCTACACCTTC.

This clone was counted ten times or more. This chain connects TRBV19 to TRBJ2-1, with D tentatively TRBD2 (6 bases). The CDR3 is made up of 16 amino acids. The V end was cut by 6 bases, the J end by 5 bases, with 20 bases between. Germline CDR1 and CDR2: LNHDA and SQIVND (reference sequence). The CDR3 here is CASSLGRGFKDNEQFF. DNA of the CDR3: TGTGCCAGTAGCCTTGGGCGGGGATTTAAAGACAATGAGCAGTTCTTC.

This clone has ten or more counts. Since a much larger clone is just one base distant, this may be a read error. The V and J genes are TRBV4-1 and TRBJ1-1; a possible D gene is TRBD1 (6 bases). Germline values: CDR1 MGHRA, CDR2 YSYEKL. The CDR3 covers 15 residues. V was clipped by 4 bases and J by 4 bases, with 16 bases between them. The CDR3 region is CASSPTQGWGTEAFF. The CDR3 bases are TGCGCCAGCAGCCCTACTCAGGGGTGGGGCACTGAAGCTTTCTTT.

The V and J genes are TRBV11-2 and TRBJ1-5, with 7 bases fitting TRBD1. V shed 2 bases and J 3 bases; nucleotides not matched to a gene: 10. Germline loops: CDR1 SGHAT, CDR2 FQNNGV. The CDR3 loop spans 17 amino acids. The chain's CDR3 is CASSLLGKGATNQPQHF. In DNA form, the CDR3 reads TGTGCCAGCAGCTTATTGGGTAAGGGGGCTACCAATCAGCCCCAGCATTTT.

In its sample, this clone is medium-sized. The chain recombines TRBV7-2 with TRBJ2-7, with a tentative D call TRBD2 (5 bases). The CDR3 extends over 13 amino acids. Germline CDR1 reads SGHTA; CDR2 reads FQGNSA. Deletions cut 6 bases from V and 6 bases from J, with 15 bases between. CDR3 loop: CASSSSSLGEQYF. The DNA for the CDR3 is TGTGCCAGCAGTTCTAGCTCTCTCGGCGAGCAGTACTTC.

This clone was seen repeatedly, ten times or more. This chain joins TRBV5-1 and TRBJ1-4, with D maybe TRBD1 (6 bases). The germline V gene has CDR1 SGHRS and CDR2 YFSETQ. This CDR3 contains 16 residues. Between the trimmed V and J ends, which lost 4 bases and 1 base, there was a span of 14 bases. This chain's CDR3 is CASSDSPQGTNEKLFF. CDR3 bases: TGCGCCAGCAGCGACTCTCCACAGGGAACTAATGAAAAACTGTTTTTT. The whole variable domain, remainder taken from reference TRBV5-1 and TRBJ1-4, is KAGVTQTPRYLIKTRGQQVTLSCSPISGHRSVSWYQQTPGQGLQFLFEYFSETQRNKGNFPGRFSGRQFSNSRSEMNVSTLELGDSALYLCASSDSPQGTNEKLFFGSGTQLSVL.

In its sample, this clone ranks as medium-sized. The chain couples TRBV30 to TRBJ2-7; TRBD2 matches at 9 bases. Germline-derived CDR1 and CDR2 are GTSNPN and SVGIG (reference sequence). The trim removed 0 bases at V and 2 bases at J, leaving 2 bases unmatched. The CDR3 consists of 14 residues. The CDR3 bases are TGTGCCTGGAGTGTGACTAGCGGACCCTACGAGCAGTACTTC. Protein: CAWSVTSGPYEQYF.

This clone was seen ten or more times. The chain recombines TRBV7-9 with TRBJ1-2; D not resolved. Germline CDR1 and CDR2: SEHNR and FQNEAQ (reference sequence). The V end was cut by 5 bases, the J end by 2 bases, with 15 bases between. CDR3 length: 15 residues. As DNA, the CDR3 is TGTGCCAGCAGCCCAAGCCTGAGAAACAACTATGGCTACACCTTC. Encoded protein: CASSPSLRNNYGYTF.

This clone was detected many times. This chain connects TRBV7-8 to TRBJ1-6; D ambiguous. There are 12 residues in the CDR3. V was clipped by 5 bases and J by 14 bases, with 13 bases between them. Germline CDR1 and CDR2: SGHVS and FQNEAQ. Here the CDR3 DNA reads TGTGCCAGCAGCCTAGACCCGGGCGCCCTCCACTTT. Translation gives CASSLDPGALHF.

The chain recombines TRBV4-1 with TRBJ2-2; tentative D call: TRBD2 (5 bases). The CDR3 has 16 amino acids. V gave up 0 bases and J gave up 6 bases, with 14 bases separating them. CDR1 is MGHRA, CDR2 YSYEKL, per germline. The CDR3 DNA sequence: TGCGCCAGCAGCCAAGATCGAGGGATTAGAGCCGGGGAGCTGTTTTTT. It is translated as CASSQDRGIRAGELFF.

The table lists this clone with many counts. CDR3: CASSVDQGLMNTEAFF. In DNA form, the CDR3 reads TGTGCCAGCTCCGTCGATCAGGGGCTCATGAACACTGAAGCTTTCTTT. This rearrangement joins TRBV18 to TRBJ1-1; a weak D match, TRBD1 (6 bases). With 6 bases removed from V and 0 bases from J, the gap between germline ends came to 17 bases. The CDR3 extends over 16 amino acids. From germline, CDR1 is KGHSH and CDR2 LQKENI.

The genes are TRBV28 and TRBJ1-2, with D unclear. Deletions cut 3 bases from V and 9 bases from J, with 17 bases between. The CDR3 contains 14 residues. Per the germline V gene, CDR1 is MDHEN and CDR2 is SYDVKM. DNA for the CDR3: TGTGCCAGCAGTTTGACTCATACAGTTCCAAGCTACACCTTC. This sequence encodes CASSLTHTVPSYTF.